The clone carrying this T cell receptor beta chain was detected only once. Its specificity is not known. Germline V CDR1 and CDR2: KGHSH, LQKENI. Trimming shortened V by 4 bases and J by 5 bases, and 17 bases separated the two germline ends. The CDR3 is 15 residues long. The sample is drawn from a study of CD8+ T cells in alopecia areata. Study information: Patients received oral tofacitinib, 5 to 10 mg twice daily, for moderate-to-severe alopecia areata.

Findings and caveats of the study: Amid tofacitinib therapy, many expanded lesional clones stayed present in scalp and blood. Clonality in the scalp and expanded CD8+ clones ranked among the top 100 were significantly decreased by tofacitinib.

TCR sequencing used cDNA made by reverse transcription of extracted RNA. Only in-frame clones appear in the TCRdb table, and some are missing; sequencing was by immunoSEQ multiplex PCR. This sample has fewer than 250,000 clones; 35% to 40% occur once, and the top ten carry about 0.48%. This sample's treatment: oral pan-JAK inhibitor, 5-10 mg twice daily. CD4+ and CD8+ T cells were sorted from PBMCs. The specimen was CD4+ T cells sorted from blood, collected at roughly week 30, from a patient treated with tofacitinib. The TCR comes from a human donor with alopecia areata. The chain links TRBV18 to TRBJ2-5; D unresolved. The CDR3 sequence is CASSRYRQEKETQYF. The CDR3 DNA follows: TGTGCCAGCTCACGCTATCGGCAGGAGAAGGAGACCCAGTACTTC. Full variable domain (rest looked up from reference TRBV18 and TRBJ2-5): NAGVMQNPRHLVRRRGQEARLRCSPMKGHSHVYWYRQLPEEGLKFMVYLQKENIIDESGMPKERFSAEFPKEGPSILRIQQVVRGDSAAYFCASSRYRQEKETQYFGPGTRLLVL.